The 23 T cell receptor beta chains listed next were all sequenced from one sample in a study of identical twins. Each CDR3 protein gets one entry after TCRdb re-called the 5' RACE reads with MiXCR. The profile covers roughly 1.6 million distinct CDR3 sequences, with under 35% appearing a single time and 0.27% taken by the ten largest. Sequencing was done on a sample of cord blood. Receptors were obtained from a newborn girl in good health.

The chain employs TRBV10-3 and TRBJ2-5; possible D gene TRBD2, 5 bases. The ends were cut back, 8 bases at V and 3 bases at J, with 10 bases in the middle. This CDR3 comprises 12 residues. CDR1 and CDR2 (germline): ENHRY, SYGVKD. This CDR3 reads CAIGSGKETQYF. In DNA, the CDR3 is TGTGCCATCGGCAGCGGCAAAGAGACCCAGTACTTC.

This sequence joins TRBV9 and TRBJ2-3; D is uncertain. CDR3 length equals 13 residues. Germline values: CDR1 SGDLS, CDR2 YYNGEE. Trimming left V 0 bases short and J 8 bases short, with 10 bases between. CDR3 coding DNA: TGTGCCAGCAGCGTAGAGTCGGTGGGTACGCAGTATTTT. The encoded protein is CASSVESVGTQYF.

About this clonotype itself: Germline and junction disagree at one end, which may indicate a read error. The CDR3 DNA reads as TGTGCCAGCAGTTTAGTCAGGTTGAGAGCAGATGCGCAGTATTTT. Encoded protein: CASSLVRLRADAQYF. The chain has TRBV12-3 or TRBV12-4 and TRBJ2-3; the D is unclear. This CDR3 spans 15 amino acids.

This clonotype was counted between two and nine times. The chain links TRBV7-2 to TRBJ1-4; TRBD1 might be the D (6 bases). Per germline, CDR1 SGHTA and CDR2 FQGNSA. CDR3 length equals 17 residues. Trimming took 1 base from V and 0 from J, leaving 12 bases between them. CDR3 coding DNA: TGTGCCAGCAGCTTAGAAGGGGGAGGTGCAACTAATGAAAAACTGTTTTTT. This sequence encodes CASSLEGGGATNEKLFF.

As for this clonotype: Its ends do not fully match the called genes, so a read error is possible. This sequence joins TRBV6-1 and TRBJ2-1; the match to TRBD2 covers 13 bases. The germline V gene has CDR1 MNHNS and CDR2 SASEGT. The CDR3 runs to 18 residues. CDR3 sequence: CASSLGTSGAGSYNEQFF. CDR3 nucleotide sequence: TGCGCCAGCAGCCTTGGGACTAGCGGGGCGGGGTCCTACAATGAGCAGTTCTTC.

The J gene is TRBJ1-2, the V gene TRBV3-1, with 8 bases aligning to TRBD1. The V gene end was trimmed by 1 base and the J gene end by 2 bases; junction bases not matched to a gene: 3. CDR3 length: 15 residues. Germline V gene data show CDR1 as LGHDT and CDR2 as YNNKEL (reference sequence). Here the CDR3 reads CASSQAQGGNYGYTF. As DNA, the CDR3 is TGTGCCAGCAGCCAAGCACAGGGGGGGAACTATGGCTACACCTTC.

This clonotype was counted a few times. The V gene is TRBV11-2, the J gene TRBJ2-1; tentative D call: TRBD1 (6 bases). The ends were cut back, 5 bases at V and 9 bases at J, with 14 bases in the middle. CDR3 size: 13 residues. CDR1 is SGHAT and CDR2 is FQNNGV in the germline V gene. The CDR3 DNA is TGTGCCAGCAGCCCAAGACAGGAGAGTGAGCAGTTCTTC. This sequence encodes CASSPRQESEQFF.

This clonotype was recorded a few times. The chain has TRBV10-1 and TRBJ2-7; D is tentatively TRBD1 or TRBD2 (5 bases each). The germline V and J ends were trimmed by 5 bases and 3 bases, with 11 bases remaining between them. CDR1 and CDR2 (germline): WNHNN, SYGVQD (reference sequence). This CDR3 comprises 13 residues. The CDR3 region is CASSTGLIYEQYF. The CDR3 DNA sequence: TGCGCCAGCAGTACAGGACTGATCTACGAGCAGTACTTC.

This clonotype was seen many times. The chain joins TRBV6-2 or TRBV6-3 to TRBJ2-1; D is unresolved. Germline assignment: CDR1 MNHEY and CDR2 SVGEGT. Trimming shortened V by 6 bases and J by 9 bases, and 15 bases separated the two germline ends. The CDR3 consists of 13 residues. The CDR3 is CASSYAFRSEQFF. In DNA form, the CDR3 reads TGTGCCAGCAGCTATGCGTTCCGAAGTGAGCAGTTCTTC.

This clonotype appeared many times. Compared with germline, one end of the junction differs, possibly owing to a read error. V gene TRBV11-2 combines with J gene TRBJ2-5; 7 nucleotides line up with TRBD2. TRBJ2-7 explains the end of the DNA better; the J call may be wrong. Germline lookup yields CDR1 SGHAT and CDR2 FQNNGV. There are 14 residues in the CDR3. This chain's CDR3 is CASSLASSGYEQYF. CDR3 nucleotide sequence: TGCGCCAGCAGCTTGGCTTCTAGCGGCTACGAGCAGTACTTC.

The gene calls are TRBV3-1 and TRBJ2-1; D not certain. Germline V gives CDR1 LGHDT, CDR2 YNNKEL (reference sequence). The CDR3 contains 15 residues. The ends were cut back, 5 bases at V and 7 bases at J, with 18 bases in the middle. The DNA for the CDR3 is TGTGCCAGCAGCGCTACAGCCGGCGGTTTAAATGAGCAGTTCTTC. It specifies CASSATAGGLNEQFF.

The rearrangement joins TRBV28 to TRBJ2-5; D not certain. V was cut by 9 bases and J by 3 bases, with 11 bases left in between. Germline values: CDR1 MDHEN, CDR2 SYDVKM. The CDR3 contains 12 residues. CDR3 loop: CASSTPKETQYF. CDR3 in DNA: TGTGCCAGTTCGACTCCTAAAGAGACCCAGTACTTC.

The table lists this clonotype with a few counts. The rearrangement links TRBV20-1 to TRBJ2-1, with a possible D match to TRBD2 (6 bases). V was cut by 1 base and J by 5 bases, with 12 bases left in between. The CDR3 contains 14 residues. CDR1 and CDR2 from the germline V gene are DFQATT and SNEGSKA (reference sequence). This chain's CDR3 is CSARVLAQNNEQFF. The DNA for the CDR3 is TGCAGTGCTAGAGTCCTAGCGCAGAACAATGAGCAGTTCTTC.

The chain combines TRBV11-2 with TRBJ2-2, with D perhaps being TRBD1 or TRBD2 (5 bases each). Germline V lookup: CDR1 SGHAT, CDR2 FQNNGV. The CDR3 covers 15 residues. V dropped 5 bases and J dropped 1 base, with 11 bases sitting between them. CDR3 DNA: TGTGCCAGCAGCATCAGTGGGGGGAACACCGGGGAGCTGTTTTTT. Protein sequence: CASSISGGNTGELFF.

This clonotype was seen more than once but under ten times. This sequence joins TRBV12-3 or TRBV12-4 and TRBJ2-2; 12 nucleotides align to TRBD2. V lost 5 bases, J lost 4 bases, and 8 bases stayed unmatched. The CDR3 spans 17 residues. CDR3 sequence: CASSPPGLAGSTGELFF. In nucleotides, the CDR3 is TGTGCCAGCAGTCCTCCGGGACTAGCGGGTAGCACCGGGGAGCTGTTTTTT.

The chain joins TRBV7-9 to TRBJ1-6; weak D call: TRBD1 (6 bases). CDR3 length equals 15 residues. Looked up from germline, CDR1 is SEHNR and CDR2 is FQNEAQ (reference sequence). V was cut by 4 bases and J by 6 bases, with 13 bases left in between. The CDR3 nucleotides read TGTGCCAGCAGCTCACTGAAGGGGGTTAATTCACCCCTCCACTTT. Amino acid sequence: CASSSLKGVNSPLHF.

This clonotype was picked up a small number of times. V gene TRBV20-1 combines with J gene TRBJ2-1; 7 nucleotides align to TRBD2. CDR3 length: 14 amino acids. Germline V gene sequence: CDR1 DFQATT, CDR2 SNEGSKA (reference sequence). The V and J ends lost 6 bases and 4 bases, in that order; junction bases with no gene match: 9. The CDR3 sequence: CSAVPSGPYNEQFF. The CDR3 coding sequence is TGCAGTGCGGTCCCTAGCGGTCCGTACAATGAGCAGTTCTTC.

The chain uses TRBV20-1 and TRBJ2-3; 7 bases agree with TRBD2. This CDR3 has 13 residues. CDR1 and CDR2 (germline): DFQATT, SNEGSKA (reference sequence). The chain's CDR3 is CSRVGGSTDTQYF. As DNA, the CDR3 is TGCAGCCGCGTGGGAGGGAGCACAGATACGCAGTATTTT.

V and J are TRBV4-2 and TRBJ2-4, with 9 bases identical to TRBD2. The CDR3 spans 17 residues. The V gene end was trimmed by 2 bases and the J gene end by 8 bases; junction bases not matched to a gene: 13. Germline-derived CDR1 and CDR2 are LGHNA and YNFKEQ. CDR3 DNA: TGTGCCAGCAGCCAAAATTTAGCGGGAGTAGGGGAGGACATTCAGTACTTC. Amino acids: CASSQNLAGVGEDIQYF.

V usage is TRBV29-1 and J usage is TRBJ1-2; a weak D match, TRBD1 (5 bases). The CDR3 is 12 residues long. The germline gives CDR1 SQVTM, CDR2 ANQGSEA. V was shortened by 1 base and J by 8 bases, with 11 bases between the two germline ends. The CDR3 DNA sequence: TGCAGCGTTGAAGTAGGAGCAGGGGGCTACACCTTC. It codes for CSVEVGAGGYTF.

V is TRBV20-1 and J is TRBJ2-7, with 14 bases fitting TRBD2. V dropped 4 bases and J dropped 4; count of bases not matched to a gene: 12. CDR1 is DFQATT, CDR2 SNEGSKA, per germline (reference sequence). The CDR3 spans 17 residues. CDR3 DNA: TGCAGTGCTAACCGGGACAGGGGACTAGCGGGGGTATACGAGCAGTACTTC. Translated, it gives CSANRDRGLAGVYEQYF.

This clonotype was picked up a small number of times. This rearrangement joins TRBV6-2 or TRBV6-3 to TRBJ2-1; TRBD2 matches 11 bases. The CDR3 length is 15 residues. The ends lost 5 bases at V and 8 bases at J; junction bases unmatched: 8. CDR1 and CDR2 from the germline V gene are MNHEY and SVGEGT. As DNA, the CDR3 is TGTGCCAGCAGTATGACTAGCGGGGCCGGGGATGAGCAGTTCTTC. The encoded protein is CASSMTSGAGDEQFF.

The rearrangement joins TRBV5-1 to TRBJ2-5; TRBD2 matches 9 bases. Germline assignment: CDR1 SGHRS and CDR2 YFSETQ. J lost 11 bases, V lost 0 bases, and 14 bases had no gene match. There are 16 residues in the CDR3. CDR3 DNA: TGCGCCAGCAGCTTGGGGGTAGCGGGAGTGTTTCGGGAGCAGTACTTC. Translated, it gives CASSLGVAGVFREQYF.